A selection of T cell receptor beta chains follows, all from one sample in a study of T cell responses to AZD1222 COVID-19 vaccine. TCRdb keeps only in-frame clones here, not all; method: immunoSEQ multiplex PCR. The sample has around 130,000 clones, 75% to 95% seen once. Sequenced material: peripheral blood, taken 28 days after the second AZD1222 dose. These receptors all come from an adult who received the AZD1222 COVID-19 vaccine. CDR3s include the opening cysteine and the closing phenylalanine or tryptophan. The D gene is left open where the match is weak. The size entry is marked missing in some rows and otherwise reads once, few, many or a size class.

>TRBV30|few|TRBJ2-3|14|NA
TGTGCCTGGAGTGTAGGGGAGTTGGCAGATACGCAGTATTTT
CAWSVGELADTQYF
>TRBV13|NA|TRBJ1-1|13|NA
TGTGCCAGCAGCGAGGACTCGAACACTGAAGCTTTCTTT
CASSEDSNTEAFF
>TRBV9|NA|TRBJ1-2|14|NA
TGTGCCAGCAGCGCTTGGACGGGAAACTATGGCTACACCTTC
CASSAWTGNYGYTF
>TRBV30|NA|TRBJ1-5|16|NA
TGTGCCTGGACCCTATCGGGGGGGATAAGCAATCAGCCCCAGCATTTT
CAWTLSGGISNQPQHF
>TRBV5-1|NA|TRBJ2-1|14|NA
TGCGCCAGCAGTTTTCTAGCCGGAGGCAATGAGCAGTTCTTC
CASSFLAGGNEQFF
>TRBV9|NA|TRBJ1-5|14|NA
TGTGCCAGCAGCGCCGGGCACGGCAATCAGCCCCAGCATTTT
CASSAGHGNQPQHF
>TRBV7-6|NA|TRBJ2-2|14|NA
TGTGCCAGCAGCCCCCGATGGAACACCGGGGAGCTGTTTTTT
CASSPRWNTGELFF
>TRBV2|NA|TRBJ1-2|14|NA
TGTGCCAGCAGCGACACAGGCTTTAACTATGGCTACACCTTC
CASSDTGFNYGYTF
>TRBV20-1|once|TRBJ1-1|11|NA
TGCAGTGCTAGGTCCGGGGGGAAAGCTTTCTTT
CSARSGGKAFF
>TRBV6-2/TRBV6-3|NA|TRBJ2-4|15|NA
TGTGCCAGCAGTTACGATGGGTTAGCCAAAAACATTCAGTACTTC
CASSYDGLAKNIQYF
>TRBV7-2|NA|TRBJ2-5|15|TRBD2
TGTGCCAGCAGCTTATGGACTAGCGGCCAAGAGACCCAGTACTTC
CASSLWTSGQETQYF
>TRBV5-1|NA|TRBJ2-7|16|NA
TGCGCCAGCAGCATCTCTCCGGGAACCAACTCCTACGAGCAGTACTTC
CASSISPGTNSYEQYF
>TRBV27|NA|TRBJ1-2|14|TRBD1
TGTGCCAGCAGCCCGAGGGGGCTGGGGTATGGCTACACCTTC
CASSPRGLGYGYTF
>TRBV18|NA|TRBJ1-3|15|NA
TGTGCCAGCTCTCCTAAACAGGGCTCTGGAAACACCATATATTTT
CASSPKQGSGNTIYF
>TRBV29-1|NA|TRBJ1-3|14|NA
TGCAGCGTTGAACAGGCGAGCTCTGGAAACACCATATATTTT
CSVEQASSGNTIYF
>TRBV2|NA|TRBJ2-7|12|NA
TGTGCCAGCCGCGGAGTTTTCTACGAGCAGTACTTC
CASRGVFYEQYF
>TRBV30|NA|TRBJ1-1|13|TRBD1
TGTGCCTGTACAGGGGGCCGGAACACTGAAGCTTTCTTT
CACTGGRNTEAFF
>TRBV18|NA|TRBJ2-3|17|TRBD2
TGTGCCAGCTCACCACCATCGAGCGGGGGGGCCACAGATACGCAGTATTTT
CASSPPSSGGATDTQYF
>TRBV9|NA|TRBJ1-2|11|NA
TGTGCCAGCAGCGGGGGGTCTGGCTACACCTTC
CASSGGSGYTF
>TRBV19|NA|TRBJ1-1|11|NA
TGTGCCAGTAGCGGCAGGGTTGAAGCTTTCTTT
CASSGRVEAFF
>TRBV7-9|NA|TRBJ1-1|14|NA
TGTGCCAGCAGCTTAGTACGGACGAACACTGAAGCTTTCTTT
CASSLVRTNTEAFF
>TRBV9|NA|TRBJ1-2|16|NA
TGTGCCAGCAGCCCTCATGGCGGGGCCATTGACTATGGCTACACCTTC
CASSPHGGAIDYGYTF
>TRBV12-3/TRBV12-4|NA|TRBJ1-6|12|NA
TGTGCCAGCAGTCTCTCCCCCTCACCCCTCCACTTT
CASSLSPSPLHF
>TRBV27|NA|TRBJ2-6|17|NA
TGTGCCAGCAGTAACGACAGACTTTACTCTGGGGCCAACGTCCTGACTTTC
CASSNDRLYSGANVLTF
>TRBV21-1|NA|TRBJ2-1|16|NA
TGTGCCAGCAGCTCCCGGGCTGTTGGGGCCTACAATGAGCAGTTCTTC
CASSSRAVGAYNEQFF
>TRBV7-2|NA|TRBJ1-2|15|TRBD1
TGTGCCAGCAGCCCCCTGGCAGGGGGCGAGGGTGGCTACACCTTC
CASSPLAGGEGGYTF
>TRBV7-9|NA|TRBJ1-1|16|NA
TGTGCCAGCAGACCTACCTCGACAGGTGAGAGAACTGAAGCTTTCTTT
CASRPTSTGERTEAFF
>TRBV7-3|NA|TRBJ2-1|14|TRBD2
TGTGCCAGCAGCTTAACCCGGACTAGTCATGAGCAGTTCTTC
CASSLTRTSHEQFF
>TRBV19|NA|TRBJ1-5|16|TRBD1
TGTGCCAGTAGTCCAGACAGGGAATATAGCAATCAGCCCCAGCATTTT
CASSPDREYSNQPQHF
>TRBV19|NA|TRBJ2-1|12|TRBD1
TGTGCCAGTAGTATAGGGAGACAGGGACAGTTCTTC
CASSIGRQGQFF
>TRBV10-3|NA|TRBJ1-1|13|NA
TGTGCCATCAGTGCTATGGGGGAGACTGAAGCTTTCTTT
CAISAMGETEAFF
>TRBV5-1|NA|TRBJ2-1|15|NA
TGCGCCAGCAGCCTAGACACAGGGTTCCACAATGAGCAGTTCTTC
CASSLDTGFHNEQFF